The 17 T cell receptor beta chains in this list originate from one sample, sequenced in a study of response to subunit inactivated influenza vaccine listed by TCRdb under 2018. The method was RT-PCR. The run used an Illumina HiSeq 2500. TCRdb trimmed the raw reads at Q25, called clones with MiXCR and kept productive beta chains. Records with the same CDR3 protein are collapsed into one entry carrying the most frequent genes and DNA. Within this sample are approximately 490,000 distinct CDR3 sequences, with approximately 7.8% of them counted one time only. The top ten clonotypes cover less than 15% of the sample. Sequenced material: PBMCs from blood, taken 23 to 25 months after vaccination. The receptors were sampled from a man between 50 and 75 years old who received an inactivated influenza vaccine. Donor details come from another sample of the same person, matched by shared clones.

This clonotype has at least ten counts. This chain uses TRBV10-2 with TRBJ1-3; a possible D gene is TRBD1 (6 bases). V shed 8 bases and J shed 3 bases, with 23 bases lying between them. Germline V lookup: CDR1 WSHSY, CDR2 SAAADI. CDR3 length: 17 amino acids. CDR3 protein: CASGTGAVAPRGNTIYF. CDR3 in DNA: TGCGCCAGCGGGACGGGGGCAGTTGCTCCTCGTGGAAACACCATATATTTT.

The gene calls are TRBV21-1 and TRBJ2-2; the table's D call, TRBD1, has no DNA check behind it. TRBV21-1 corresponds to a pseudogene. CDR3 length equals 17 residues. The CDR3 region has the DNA TGTGCCAGCAGCAAAATCCGAGGGGGGGACGACACCGGGGAGCTGTTTTTT. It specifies CASSKIRGGDDTGELFF.

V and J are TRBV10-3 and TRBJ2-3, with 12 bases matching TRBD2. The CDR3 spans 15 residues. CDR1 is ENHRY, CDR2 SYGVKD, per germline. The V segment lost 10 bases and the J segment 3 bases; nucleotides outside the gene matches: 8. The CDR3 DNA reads TGTGCCACGCGAAGGACTAGCGGGGCGACAGATACGCAGTATTTT. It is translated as CATRRTSGATDTQYF.

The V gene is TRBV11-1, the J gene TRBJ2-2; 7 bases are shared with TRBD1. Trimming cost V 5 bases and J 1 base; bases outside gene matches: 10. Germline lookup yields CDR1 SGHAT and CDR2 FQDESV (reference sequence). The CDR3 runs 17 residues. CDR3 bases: TGTGCCAGCAGCACCAGAGCCAGGGGGAAGAACACCGGGGAGCTGTTTTTT. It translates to CASSTRARGKNTGELFF.

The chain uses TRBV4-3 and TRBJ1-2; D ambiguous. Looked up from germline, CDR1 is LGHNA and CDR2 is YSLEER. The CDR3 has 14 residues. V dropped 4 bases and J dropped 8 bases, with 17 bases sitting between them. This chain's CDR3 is CASSLAAPTQGYTF. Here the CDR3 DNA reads TGCGCCAGCAGCCTAGCAGCCCCGACACAGGGCTACACCTTC.

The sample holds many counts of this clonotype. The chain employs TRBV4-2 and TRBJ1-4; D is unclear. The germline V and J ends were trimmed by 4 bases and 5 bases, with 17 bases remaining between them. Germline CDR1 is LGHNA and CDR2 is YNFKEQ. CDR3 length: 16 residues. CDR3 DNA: TGTGCCAGCAGCCCAGCGTTACCGGGAGCCAATGAAAAACTGTTTTTT. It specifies CASSPALPGANEKLFF.

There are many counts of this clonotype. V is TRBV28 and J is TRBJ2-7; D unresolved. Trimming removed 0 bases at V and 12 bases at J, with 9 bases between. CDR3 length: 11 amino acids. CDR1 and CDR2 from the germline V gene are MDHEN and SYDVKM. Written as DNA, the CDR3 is TGTGCCAGCAGTTTATGGTACGAATGGTACTTC. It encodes CASSLWYEWYF.

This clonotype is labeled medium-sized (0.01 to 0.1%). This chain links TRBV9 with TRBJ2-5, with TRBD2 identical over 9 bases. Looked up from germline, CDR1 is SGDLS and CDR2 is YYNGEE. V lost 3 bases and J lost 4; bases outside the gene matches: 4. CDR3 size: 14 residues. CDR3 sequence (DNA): TGTGCCAGCAGCGAAGCGGGGGGTGGAGAGACCCAGTACTTC. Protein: CASSEAGGGETQYF.

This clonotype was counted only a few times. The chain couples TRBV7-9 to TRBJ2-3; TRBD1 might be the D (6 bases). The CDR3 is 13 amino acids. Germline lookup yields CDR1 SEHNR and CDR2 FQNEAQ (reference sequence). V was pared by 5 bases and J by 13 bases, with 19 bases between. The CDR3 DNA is TGTGCCAGCAGCCCCGAACTCCAGGGGACCGAGTATTTT. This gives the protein CASSPELQGTEYF. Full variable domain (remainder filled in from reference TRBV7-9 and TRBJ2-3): DTGVSQNPRHKITKRGQNVTFRCDPISEHNRLYWYRQTLGQGPEFLTYFQNEAQLEKSRLLSDRFSAERPKGSFSTLEIQRTEQGDSAMYLCASSPELQGTEYFGPGTRLTVL.

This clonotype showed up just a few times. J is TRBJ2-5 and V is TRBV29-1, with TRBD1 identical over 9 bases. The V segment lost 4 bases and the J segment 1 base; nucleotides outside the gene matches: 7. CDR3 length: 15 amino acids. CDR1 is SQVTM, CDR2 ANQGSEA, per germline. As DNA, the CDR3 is TGCAGCGTTGGAACGGACAGGGGCGGCCAAGAGACCCAGTACTTC. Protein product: CSVGTDRGGQETQYF.

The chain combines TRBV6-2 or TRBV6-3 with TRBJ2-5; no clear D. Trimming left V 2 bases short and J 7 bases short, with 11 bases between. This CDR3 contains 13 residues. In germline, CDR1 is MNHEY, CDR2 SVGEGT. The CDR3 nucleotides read TGTGCCAGCAGTTACACCGATTCCGGGACCCAGTACTTC. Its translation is CASSYTDSGTQYF.

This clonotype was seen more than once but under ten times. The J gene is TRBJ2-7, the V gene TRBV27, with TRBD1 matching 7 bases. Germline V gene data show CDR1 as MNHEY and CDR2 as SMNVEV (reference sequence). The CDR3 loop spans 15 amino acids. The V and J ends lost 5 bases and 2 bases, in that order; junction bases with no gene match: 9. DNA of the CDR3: TGTGCCAGCAGTCCCGACAGGGTCGCCGCCTACGAGCAGTACTTC. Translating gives CASSPDRVAAYEQYF.

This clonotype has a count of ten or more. The CDR3 here is CASSPKAGSNYGYTF. Here the CDR3 DNA reads TGTGCCAGCAGCCCCAAGGCGGGCTCTAACTATGGCTACACCTTC. The chain recombines TRBV7-2 with TRBJ1-2; no reliable D call. Germline CDR1 SGHTA, CDR2 FQGNSA. The CDR3 spans 15 residues. Trimming left V 5 bases short and J 0 bases short, with 13 bases between.

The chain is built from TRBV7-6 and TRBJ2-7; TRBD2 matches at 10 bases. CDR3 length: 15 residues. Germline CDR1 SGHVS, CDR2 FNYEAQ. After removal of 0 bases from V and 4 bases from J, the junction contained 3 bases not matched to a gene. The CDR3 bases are TGTGCCAGCAGCTTAGCTGCGACTAGCGGGTACGAGCAGTACTTC. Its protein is CASSLAATSGYEQYF.

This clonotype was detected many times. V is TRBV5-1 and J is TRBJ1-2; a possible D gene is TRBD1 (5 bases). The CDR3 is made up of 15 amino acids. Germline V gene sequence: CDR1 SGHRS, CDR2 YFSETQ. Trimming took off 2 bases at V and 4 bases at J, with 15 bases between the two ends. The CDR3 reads CASSFDSTIIYGYTF. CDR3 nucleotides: TGCGCCAGCAGCTTCGACAGCACGATAATCTATGGCTACACCTTC. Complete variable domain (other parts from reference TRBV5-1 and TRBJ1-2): KAGVTQTPRYLIKTRGQQVTLSCSPISGHRSVSWYQQTPGQGLQFLFEYFSETQRNKGNFPGRFSGRQFSNSRSEMNVSTLELGDSALYLCASSFDSTIIYGYTFGSGTRLTVV.

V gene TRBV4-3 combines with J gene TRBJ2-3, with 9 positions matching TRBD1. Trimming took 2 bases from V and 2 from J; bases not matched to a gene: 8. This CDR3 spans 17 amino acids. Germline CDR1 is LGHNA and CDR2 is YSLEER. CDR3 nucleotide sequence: TGCGCCAGCAGCCAATTGGGACAGGGCTACAACACAGATACGCAGTATTTT. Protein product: CASSQLGQGYNTDTQYF.

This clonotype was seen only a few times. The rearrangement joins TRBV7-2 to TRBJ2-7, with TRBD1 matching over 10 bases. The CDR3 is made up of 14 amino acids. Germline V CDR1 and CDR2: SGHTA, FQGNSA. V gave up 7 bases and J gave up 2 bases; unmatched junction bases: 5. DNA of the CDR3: TGTGCCAGCATAAAGACAGGGGGCCCCTACGAGCAGTACTTC. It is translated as CASIKTGGPYEQYF. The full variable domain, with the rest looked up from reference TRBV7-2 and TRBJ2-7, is GAGVSQSPSNKVTEKGKDVELRCDPISGHTALYWYRQSLGQGLEFLIYFQGNSAPDKSGLPSDRFSAERTGGSVSTLTIQRTQQEDSAVYLCASIKTGGPYEQYFGPGTRLTVT.